The rows below give T cell receptor beta chains drawn from one sample of a study of blood T cell repertoires in COVID-19. TCRdb's copy holds only in-frame clones and misses some; the assay was immunoSEQ multiplex PCR. The table records approximately 300,000 clones, 90% of them present only once. Sample: PBMCs or T cells enriched from blood (not recorded which). All receptors come from a woman in her 30s who had been exposed to COVID-19. CDR3s include the opening cysteine and the closing phenylalanine or tryptophan. D genes are given only for firm matches. The size entry is marked missing in some rows and otherwise reads once, few, many or a size class.

TRBJ1-4 | - | - | TRBV3-1/TRBV3-2 | CASSRRGTTNEKLFF | TGTGCCAGCAGCCGCCGTGGGACTACTAATGAAAAACTGTTTTTT
TRBJ2-7 | - | - | TRBV6-5 | CASSDSTDEQYF | TGTGCCAGCAGCGACAGTACCGACGAGCAGTACTTC
TRBJ1-5 | - | - | TRBV2 | CASRLGLSNQPQHF | TGTGCCAGCAGGTTGGGACTGAGCAATCAGCCCCAGCATTTT
TRBJ2-7 | once | - | TRBV5-4 | CASSVGFNRRAYEQYF | TGTGCCAGCAGCGTGGGGTTTAACAGGAGGGCCTACGAGCAGTACTTC
TRBJ1-5 | - | TRBD1 | TRBV10-3 | CAINRDSSQPQHF | TGTGCCATAAATAGGGACAGCTCTCAGCCCCAGCATTTT
TRBJ1-5 | - | - | TRBV7-2 | CASSLLWDTTSNQPQHF | TGTGCCAGCAGCTTACTTTGGGACACTACTAGCAATCAGCCCCAGCATTTT
TRBJ1-1 | - | TRBD1 | TRBV7-3 | CASSYRGRGTEAFF | TGTGCCAGCAGCTACAGGGGGCGCGGCACTGAAGCTTTCTTT
TRBJ2-7 | - | - | TRBV7-9 | CASSFRQTYEQYF | TGTGCCAGCAGCTTCCGACAGACCTACGAGCAGTACTTC
TRBJ1-3 | - | - | TRBV5-1 | CASSLAFLSGNTIYF | TGCGCCAGCAGCTTGGCCTTCCTCTCTGGAAACACCATATATTTT
TRBJ1-3 | - | - | TRBV5-1 | CASSPGQFNSGNTIYF | TGCGCCAGCAGTCCTGGACAGTTCAACTCTGGAAACACCATATATTTT
TRBJ1-2 | - | TRBD1 | TRBV6-5 | CASKALGQPYGYTF | TGTGCCAGCAAAGCCTTGGGACAGCCATATGGCTACACCTTC
TRBJ2-7 | - | - | TRBV23-1 | CASSPGHSGEQYF | TGCGCCAGCAGCCCGGGACACTCGGGAGAGCAGTACTTC
TRBJ1-2 | - | TRBD1 | TRBV19 | CASTPTGDYGYTF | TGTGCCAGTACCCCGACAGGGGACTACGGCTACACCTTC
TRBJ1-5 | - | - | TRBV30 | CAWSVGQGSNQPQHF | TGTGCCTGGAGTGTAGGCCAGGGGAGCAATCAGCCCCAGCATTTT
TRBJ2-7 | - | TRBD2 | TRBV2 | CASSEEGSGGAGGYEQYF | TGTGCCAGCAGTGAAGAGGGTAGCGGGGGGGCCGGTGGCTACGAGCAGTACTTC
TRBJ1-2 | - | TRBD1 | TRBV5-4 | CASSSTGYTQSNYGYTF | TGTGCCAGCAGCTCGACAGGGTACACGCAATCTAACTATGGCTACACCTTC
TRBJ1-4 | - | TRBD1 | TRBV6-5 | CASRRTGAREKLFF | TGTGCCAGCAGGCGGACAGGGGCCCGGGAAAAACTGTTTTTT
TRBJ2-5 | once | TRBD2 | TRBV6-2/TRBV6-3 | CASSYPALLRSGATGYF | TGTGCCAGCAGTTACCCCGCCCTCCTACGGAGCGGGGCCACGGGGTACTTC
TRBJ1-3 | few | - | TRBV9 | CASSVDTAGTIYF | TGTGCCAGCAGCGTTGACACCGCGGGCACCATATATTTT
TRBJ2-2 | - | - | TRBV11-2 | CASSLAAGNPNTGELFF | TGTGCCAGCAGCTTAGCGGCGGGGAACCCGAACACCGGGGAGCTGTTTTTT